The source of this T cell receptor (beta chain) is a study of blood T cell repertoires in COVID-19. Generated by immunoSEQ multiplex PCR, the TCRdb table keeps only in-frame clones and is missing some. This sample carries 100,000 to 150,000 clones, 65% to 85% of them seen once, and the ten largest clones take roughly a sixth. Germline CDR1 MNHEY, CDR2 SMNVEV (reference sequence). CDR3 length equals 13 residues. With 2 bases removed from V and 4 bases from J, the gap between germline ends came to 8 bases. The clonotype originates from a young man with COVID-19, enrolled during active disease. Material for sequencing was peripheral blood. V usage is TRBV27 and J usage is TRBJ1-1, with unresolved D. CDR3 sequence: CASSLTGGTEAFF. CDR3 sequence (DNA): TGTGCCAGCAGTTTAACGGGAGGCACTGAAGCTTTCTTT.